This T cell receptor beta chain was recorded in a study of Ad26.COV2.S vaccination and SARS-CoV-2 variants. Assay used: immunoSEQ multiplex PCR; TCRdb lists only in-frame clones, some missing. Altogether roughly 350,000 clones are present, about 85% being singletons, with the ten largest covering about 6.4%. Treatment: some 20 received Ad26.COV2.S at low or high dose, single or two shots; about five received placebo; per-sample allocation not given. Sampling occurred on day 63 after the first vaccine or placebo injection. An Ad26 vector that expressed Wuhan-strain SARS-CoV-2 spike constituted the vaccine. The V gene end was trimmed by 2 bases and the J gene end by 2 bases; junction bases not matched to a gene: 3. Germline V gene data show CDR1 as ENHRY and CDR2 as SYGVKD. There are 16 residues in the CDR3.

V and J are TRBV10-3 and TRBJ2-1; 10 positions match TRBD1. This sample comprised peripheral blood, obtained in a trial of Ad26.COV2.S vaccine versus placebo. The clonotype originates from a person between 18 and 65 years old who received the Ad26.COV2.S COVID-19 vaccine or a placebo. The CDR3 DNA reads TGTGCCATCAGTGAGCCGACAGGGGGCGCCTACAATGAGCAGTTCTTC. This encodes CAISEPTGGAYNEQFF.